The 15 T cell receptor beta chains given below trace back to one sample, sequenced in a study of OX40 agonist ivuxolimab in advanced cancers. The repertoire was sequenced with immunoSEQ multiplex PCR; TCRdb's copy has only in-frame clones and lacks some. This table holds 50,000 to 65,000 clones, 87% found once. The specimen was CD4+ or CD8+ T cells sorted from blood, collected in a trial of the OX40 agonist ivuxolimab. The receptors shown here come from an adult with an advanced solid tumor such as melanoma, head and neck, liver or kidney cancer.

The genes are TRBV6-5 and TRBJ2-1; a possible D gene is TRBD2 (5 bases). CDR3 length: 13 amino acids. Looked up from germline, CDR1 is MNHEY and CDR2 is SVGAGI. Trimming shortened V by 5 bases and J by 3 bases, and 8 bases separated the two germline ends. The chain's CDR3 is CASSTRDYNEQFF. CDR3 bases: TGTGCCAGCAGTACCCGGGACTACAATGAGCAGTTCTTC.

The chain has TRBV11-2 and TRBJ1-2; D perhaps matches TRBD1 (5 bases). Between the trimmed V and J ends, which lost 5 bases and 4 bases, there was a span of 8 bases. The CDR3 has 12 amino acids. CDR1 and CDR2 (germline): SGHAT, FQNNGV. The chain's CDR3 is CASSPGTYGYTF. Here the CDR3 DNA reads TGTGCCAGCAGCCCAGGGACCTATGGCTACACCTTC.

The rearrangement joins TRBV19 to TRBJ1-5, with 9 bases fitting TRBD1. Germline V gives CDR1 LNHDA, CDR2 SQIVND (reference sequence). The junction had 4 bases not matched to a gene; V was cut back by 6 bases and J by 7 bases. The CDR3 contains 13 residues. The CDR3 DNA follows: TGTGCCAGTAGAGGGACAGGGCAACAGCCCCAGCATTTT. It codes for CASRGTGQQPQHF.

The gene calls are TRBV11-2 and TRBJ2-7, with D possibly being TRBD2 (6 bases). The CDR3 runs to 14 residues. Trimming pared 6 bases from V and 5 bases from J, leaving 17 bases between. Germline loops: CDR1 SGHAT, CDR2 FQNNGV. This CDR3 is CASSPGGRANEQYF. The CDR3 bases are TGTGCCAGCAGTCCCGGGGGAAGGGCGAACGAGCAGTACTTC.

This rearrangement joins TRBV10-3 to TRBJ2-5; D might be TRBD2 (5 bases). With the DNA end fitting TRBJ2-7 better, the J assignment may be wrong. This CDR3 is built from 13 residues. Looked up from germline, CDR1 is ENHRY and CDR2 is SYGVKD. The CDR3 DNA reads TGTGCCATCAGGGAGGACCCAGCCTACGAGCAGTACTTC. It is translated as CAIREDPAYEQYF.

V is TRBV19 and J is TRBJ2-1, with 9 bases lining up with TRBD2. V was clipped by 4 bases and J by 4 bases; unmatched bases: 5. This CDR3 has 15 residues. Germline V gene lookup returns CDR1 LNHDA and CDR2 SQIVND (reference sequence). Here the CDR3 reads CASSTRSGRYNEQFF. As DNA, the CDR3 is TGTGCCAGTAGTACCCGCAGCGGGAGGTACAATGAGCAGTTCTTC.

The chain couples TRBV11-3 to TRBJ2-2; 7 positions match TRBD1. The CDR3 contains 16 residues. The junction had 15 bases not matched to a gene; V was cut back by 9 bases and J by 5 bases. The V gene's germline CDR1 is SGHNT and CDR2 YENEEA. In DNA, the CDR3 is TGTGCCAGTAGACAGGGATTGGGAGATACAACCGGGGAGCTGTTTTTT. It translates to CASRQGLGDTTGELFF.

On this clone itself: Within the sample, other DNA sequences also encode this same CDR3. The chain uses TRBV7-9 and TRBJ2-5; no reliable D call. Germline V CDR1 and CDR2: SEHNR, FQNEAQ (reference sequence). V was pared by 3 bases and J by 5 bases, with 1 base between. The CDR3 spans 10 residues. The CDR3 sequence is CASSLETQYF. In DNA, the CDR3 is TGTGCCAGCAGCTTGGAGACCCAGTACTTC.

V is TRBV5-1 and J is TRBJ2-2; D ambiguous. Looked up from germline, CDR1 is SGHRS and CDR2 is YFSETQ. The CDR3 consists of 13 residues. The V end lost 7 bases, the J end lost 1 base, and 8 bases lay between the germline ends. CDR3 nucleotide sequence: TGCGCCAGCTCTGACTGGAACACCGGGGAGCTGTTTTTT. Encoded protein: CASSDWNTGELFF.

The DNA of the CDR3 is TGTGCCAGCAGCCCGACTGGACAGGGGGTAGGAGAGACCCAGTACTTC. This codes for CASSPTGQGVGETQYF. The gene calls are TRBV5-6 and TRBJ2-5; 10 nucleotides line up with TRBD1. The germline CDR1 and CDR2 sequences are SGHDT and YYEEEE. The CDR3 loop spans 16 amino acids. Trimming at V came to 4 bases and at J to 4 bases, leaving 10 bases not matched to a gene.

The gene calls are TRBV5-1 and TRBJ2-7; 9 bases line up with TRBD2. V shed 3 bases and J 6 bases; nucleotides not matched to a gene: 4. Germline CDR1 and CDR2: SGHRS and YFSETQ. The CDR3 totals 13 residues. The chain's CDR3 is CASSSGTSLEQYF. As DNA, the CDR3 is TGCGCCAGCAGCTCAGGGACTAGCCTCGAGCAGTACTTC.

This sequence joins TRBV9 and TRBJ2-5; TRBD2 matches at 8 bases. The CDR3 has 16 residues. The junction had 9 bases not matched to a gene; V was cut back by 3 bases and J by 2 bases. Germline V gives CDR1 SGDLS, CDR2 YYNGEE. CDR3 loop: CASSAGRLANQETQYF. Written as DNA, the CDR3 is TGTGCCAGCAGCGCTGGGAGACTAGCGAATCAAGAGACCCAGTACTTC.

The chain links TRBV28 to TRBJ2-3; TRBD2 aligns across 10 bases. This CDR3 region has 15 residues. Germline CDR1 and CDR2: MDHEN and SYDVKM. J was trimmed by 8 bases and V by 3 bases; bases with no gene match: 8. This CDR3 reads CASSLVGLAETTQYF. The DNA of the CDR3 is TGTGCCAGCAGTTTGGTAGGACTAGCGGAAACTACGCAGTATTTT.

The CDR3 nucleotides read TGTGCCAGCCCCGGGGGGGACAGTTTCTGGAACACTGAAGCTTTCTTT. This translates into CASPGGDSFWNTEAFF. This rearrangement joins TRBV5-6 to TRBJ1-1; 7 bases line up with TRBD1. The CDR3 contains 16 residues. Germline CDR1 SGHDT, CDR2 YYEEEE. The J segment lost 1 base and the V segment lost 7 bases, leaving 13 bases of the junction unmatched.

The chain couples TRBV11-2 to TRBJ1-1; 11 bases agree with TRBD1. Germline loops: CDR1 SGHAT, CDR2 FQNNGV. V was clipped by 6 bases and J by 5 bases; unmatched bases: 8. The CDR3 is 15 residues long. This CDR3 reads CASRLGTGGSTEAFF. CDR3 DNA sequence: TGTGCCAGCAGACTGGGGACAGGGGGTTCAACTGAAGCTTTCTTT.